This is a list of T cell receptor beta chains from one sample in a study of blood T cell repertoires in COVID-19. Assay: immunoSEQ multiplex PCR; the TCRdb copy retains only in-frame clones and omits some. The data show some 200,000 clones, with 80% seen just once and 9.5% to 15% held by the top ten. Sequencing used peripheral blood. All receptors derive from a human donor in a cohort sampled during active COVID-19. Both conserved end residues are part of each CDR3. The D gene is left open where the match is weak. Clone size appears in some rows only: once, few, many, or a class for an expanded clone.

clone_size: .
j_call: TRBJ2-5
v_call: TRBV11-2
d_call: .
cdr3_nt: TGTGCCAGCAGCTCGGCGGTGTCTAGCCAAGAGACCCAGTACTTC
cdr3_aa: CASSSAVSSQETQYF

clone_size: .
j_call: TRBJ2-3
v_call: TRBV7-3
d_call: .
cdr3_nt: TGTGCCAGCAGCCGATACGGGGCAGATACGCAGTATTTT
cdr3_aa: CASSRYGADTQYF

clone_size: .
j_call: TRBJ2-1
v_call: TRBV7-8
d_call: TRBD2
cdr3_nt: TGTGCCAGCAGCTTAGTAACAGGGCTAGCGGGAGCTTGGGAGCAGTTCTTC
cdr3_aa: CASSLVTGLAGAWEQFF

clone_size: .
j_call: TRBJ1-2
v_call: TRBV6-2/TRBV6-3
d_call: .
cdr3_nt: TGTGCCAGCAGTTACCTCGGCCCTCTAGATCCGGGTGGCTACACCTTC
cdr3_aa: CASSYLGPLDPGGYTF

clone_size: .
j_call: TRBJ1-2
v_call: TRBV5-1
d_call: TRBD1
cdr3_nt: TGCGCCAGCAGCCCTATGGGACAGTATGACGGCTACACCTTC
cdr3_aa: CASSPMGQYDGYTF

clone_size: .
j_call: TRBJ1-3
v_call: TRBV11-2
d_call: .
cdr3_nt: TGTGCCAGCAGCTTAGAGAGCTCTGGAAACACCATATATTTT
cdr3_aa: CASSLESSGNTIYF

clone_size: .
j_call: TRBJ2-3
v_call: TRBV10-3
d_call: TRBD1
cdr3_nt: TGTGCCATTCGGACAGGGGACGGGGATACGCAGTATTTT
cdr3_aa: CAIRTGDGDTQYF

clone_size: .
j_call: TRBJ1-1
v_call: TRBV12-3/TRBV12-4
d_call: .
cdr3_nt: TGTGCCAGCAGTTTTGGGCGGAACACTGAAGCTTTCTTT
cdr3_aa: CASSFGRNTEAFF

clone_size: .
j_call: TRBJ1-1
v_call: TRBV28
d_call: .
cdr3_nt: TGTGCCAGCAGTACGAAGGGGGTGGGAACCCATGAAGCTTTCTTT
cdr3_aa: CASSTKGVGTHEAFF

clone_size: once
j_call: TRBJ1-6
v_call: TRBV4-3
d_call: .
cdr3_nt: TGCGCCAGCAGCCAACAGTGGTTTGGAGATAGTAATTCACCCCTCCACTTT
cdr3_aa: CASSQQWFGDSNSPLHF

clone_size: once
j_call: TRBJ2-1
v_call: TRBV5-1
d_call: TRBD2
cdr3_nt: TGCGCCAGCAGCTCGGCCAGGACTAGCGGGGCCTACAATGAGCAGTTCTTC
cdr3_aa: CASSSARTSGAYNEQFF

clone_size: .
j_call: TRBJ2-7
v_call: TRBV5-8
d_call: .
cdr3_nt: TGTGCCAGCAGCCCGATCGGGGGGCACACCTACGAGCAGTACTTC
cdr3_aa: CASSPIGGHTYEQYF

clone_size: .
j_call: TRBJ2-5
v_call: TRBV11-2
d_call: .
cdr3_nt: TGTGCCAGCAGCTTAGTTAGGGGAGAGACCCAGTACTTC
cdr3_aa: CASSLVRGETQYF

clone_size: .
j_call: TRBJ2-7
v_call: TRBV5-1
d_call: .
cdr3_nt: TGCGCCAGCAGCTCGGCAATGGGGAGCTCCTACGAGCAGTACTTC
cdr3_aa: CASSSAMGSSYEQYF